This T cell receptor beta chain was captured by sequencing in a study of blood T cell repertoires in COVID-19. Study as a whole: Samples came from the United States, Italy and Spain, spanning acute and convalescent COVID-19. Sources were T cells, B-cell-depleted T cells, or PBMCs; the material itself was cDNA or gDNA.

Per the authors' pipeline: Reference gene primer amplification gave estimated nucleated cell counts. Sequenced by immunoSEQ multiplex PCR; TCRdb stores in-frame clones only, minus some. V, J and clone size were drawn from that table, and D and trimming were deduced from the DNA. The sample includes 170,000 or so clones, 89% of them seen just once. The germline gives CDR1 MDHEN, CDR2 SYDVKM. The length of the CDR3 is 14 residues. The V segment lost 5 bases and the J segment 1 base; nucleotides outside the gene matches: 5. Concerning this clone itself: Distinct nucleotide sequences in the sample also encode this CDR3.

The sequence derives from a man between 18 and 35 years old who had recovered from COVID-19. The chain has TRBV28 and TRBJ2-7, with TRBD1 matching over 7 bases. The sample comprised peripheral blood. CDR3 loop: CASSDREGSYEQYF. In nucleotides, the CDR3 is TGTGCCAGCAGTGACAGGGAAGGTTCCTACGAGCAGTACTTC.